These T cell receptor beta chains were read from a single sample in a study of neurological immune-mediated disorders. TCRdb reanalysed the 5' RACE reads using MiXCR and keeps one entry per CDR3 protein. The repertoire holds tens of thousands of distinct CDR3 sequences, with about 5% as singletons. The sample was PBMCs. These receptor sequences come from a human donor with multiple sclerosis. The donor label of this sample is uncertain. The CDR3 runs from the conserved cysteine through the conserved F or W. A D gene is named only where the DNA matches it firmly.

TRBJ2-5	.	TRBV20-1	CSARDYQRSQETQYF
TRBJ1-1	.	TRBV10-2	CASSLVGTYTEAFF
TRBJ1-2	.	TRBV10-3	CAITIGDGKPNYGYTF
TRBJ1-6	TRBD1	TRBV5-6	CASSAWDRGPPLHF
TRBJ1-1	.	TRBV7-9	CASSFGQSEAFF
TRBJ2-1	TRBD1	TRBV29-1	CSVEAPGDRVDEQFF
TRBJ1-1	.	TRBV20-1	CSARVSDTEAFF
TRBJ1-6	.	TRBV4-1	CASSQDPEPYNSPLHF
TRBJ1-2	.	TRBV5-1	CASSFLPGRGSGYTF
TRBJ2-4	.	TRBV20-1	CSAIKGGGNIQYF
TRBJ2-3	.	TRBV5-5	CASSLGSGFSTDTQYF
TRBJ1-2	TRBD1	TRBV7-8	CASSLSGQGYGYTF
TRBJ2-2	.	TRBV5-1	CASSFVGTGELFF
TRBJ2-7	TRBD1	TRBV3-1	CASSYRDRGTGQYF
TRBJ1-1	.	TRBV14	CASSRSGVEDEAFF
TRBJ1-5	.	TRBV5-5	CASSLGTGAPNQPQHF
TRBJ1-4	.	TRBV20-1	CSARRTDHEKLFF
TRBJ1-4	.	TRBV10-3	CAIRRDLNEKLFF
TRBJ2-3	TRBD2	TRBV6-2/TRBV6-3	CASRPLLAGGLDTQYF
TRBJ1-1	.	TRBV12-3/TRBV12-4	CASSLWGMGNTEAFF
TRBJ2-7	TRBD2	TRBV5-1	CASSPGGETYEQYF
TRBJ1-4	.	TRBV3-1	CASADRREKLFF
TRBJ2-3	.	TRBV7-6	CASSLTPGFSTDTQYF
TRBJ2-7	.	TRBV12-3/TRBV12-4	CASSSRNFRGHEQYF
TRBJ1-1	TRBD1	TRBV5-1	CASKGQMNTEAFF
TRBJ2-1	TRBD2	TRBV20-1	CSASGGAIPGVEFF
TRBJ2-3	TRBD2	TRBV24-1	CATSDRQSTSGDRIDTQYF
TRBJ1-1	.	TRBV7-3	CASSARGGRGSTEAFF
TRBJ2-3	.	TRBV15	CATSLRLDTQYF
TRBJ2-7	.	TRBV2	CASRAYNEQYF
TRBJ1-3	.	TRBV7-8	CASTLSSGNTIYF
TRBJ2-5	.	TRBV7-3	CASSSLGGVDQYF
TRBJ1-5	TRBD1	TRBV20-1	CSARHRQGRQPQHF
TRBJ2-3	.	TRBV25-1	CASSDRGGSTDTQYF
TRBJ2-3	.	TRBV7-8	CASSLEGAGTQYF
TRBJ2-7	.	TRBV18	CASSLQDGSRQYF
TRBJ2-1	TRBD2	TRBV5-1	CASSPTGLPDEQFF
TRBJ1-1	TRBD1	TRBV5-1	CASSLALGDRTNTEAFF
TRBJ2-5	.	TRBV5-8	CASSLSPQETQYF
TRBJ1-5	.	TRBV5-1	CASSLGTGASQPQHF
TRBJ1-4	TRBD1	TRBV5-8	CASSLGSTGRNEKLFF
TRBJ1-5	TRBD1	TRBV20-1	CSAIGQGLNNQPQHF
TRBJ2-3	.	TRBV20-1	CSASGAGGTDTQYF
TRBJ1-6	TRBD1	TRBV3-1	CASRMRTGLYNSPLHF
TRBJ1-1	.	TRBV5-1	CASSLAQGGEAFF
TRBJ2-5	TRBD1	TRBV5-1	CASSLGGQAAQETQYF
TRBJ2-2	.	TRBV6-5	CASMDIGREELFF
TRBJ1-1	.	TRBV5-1	CASSFTFVGENTEAFF
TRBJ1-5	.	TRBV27	CASSPGWEGNQPQHF
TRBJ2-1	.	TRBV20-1	CSASKGTLYNEQFF
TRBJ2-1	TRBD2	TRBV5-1	CASSLLANEQFF
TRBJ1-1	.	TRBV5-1	CASSLDVGVLNTEAFF
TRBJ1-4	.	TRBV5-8	CVSKLRGVIEKLFF
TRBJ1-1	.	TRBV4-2	CASSQDLTGGTEAFF
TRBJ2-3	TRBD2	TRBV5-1	CASSLASSSGGEDTQYF
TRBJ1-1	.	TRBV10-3	CAISDPKRGYTEAFF
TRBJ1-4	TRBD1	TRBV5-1	CASAGTDYEKLFF
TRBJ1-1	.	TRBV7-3	CASSPPGKGTEAFF
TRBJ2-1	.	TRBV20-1	CSANRLYNEQFF